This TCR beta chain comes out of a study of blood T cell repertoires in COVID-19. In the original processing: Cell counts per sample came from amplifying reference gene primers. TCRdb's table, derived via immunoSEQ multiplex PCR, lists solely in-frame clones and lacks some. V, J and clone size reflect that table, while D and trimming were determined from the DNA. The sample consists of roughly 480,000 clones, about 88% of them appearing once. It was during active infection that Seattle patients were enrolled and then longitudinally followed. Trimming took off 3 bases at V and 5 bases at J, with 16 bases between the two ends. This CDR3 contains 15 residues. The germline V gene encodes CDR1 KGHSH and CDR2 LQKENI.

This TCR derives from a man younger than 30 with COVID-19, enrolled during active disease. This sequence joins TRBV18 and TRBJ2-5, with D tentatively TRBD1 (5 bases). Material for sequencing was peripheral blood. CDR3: CASSPQQVLGETQYF. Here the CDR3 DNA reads TGTGCCAGCTCACCTCAACAGGTCCTTGGGGAGACCCAGTACTTC.